Following are 18 T cell receptor beta chains from one sample sequenced in a study of T cell changes during pregnancy in multiple sclerosis. Repertoires were generated with immunoSEQ multiplex PCR, while TCRdb's copy carries only in-frame clones and drops some. Here the sample spans about 73,000 clones, about 92% being singletons. This sample comprised peripheral blood, obtained in the third trimester of pregnancy. The receptors shown here come from a female donor in good health, enrolled as a control in a pregnancy study.

A single count supports this clone. This chain joins TRBV5-5 and TRBJ1-1; possibly TRBD1 for D (6 bases). V lost 2 bases and J 4 bases, leaving 15 bases between the germline ends. The CDR3 has 15 amino acids. Germline V CDR1 and CDR2: SGHKS, YYEKEE (reference sequence). The CDR3 nucleotides read TGTGCCAGCAGCTTTTCGGGGCAGGGGTCCACTGAAGCTTTCTTT. This encodes CASSFSGQGSTEAFF.

The chain links TRBV5-5 to TRBJ1-6, with D maybe TRBD1 (6 bases). V gave up 3 bases and J gave up 0 bases, with 13 bases separating them. The CDR3 runs to 17 residues. Germline CDR1 SGHKS, CDR2 YYEKEE (reference sequence). CDR3 protein: CASSSGTFLSYNSPLHF. CDR3 DNA: TGTGCCAGCAGCTCGGGGACATTCCTCTCCTATAATTCACCCCTCCACTTT.

V usage is TRBV27 and J usage is TRBJ1-5; 9 bases map to TRBD1. Germline V gene lookup returns CDR1 MNHEY and CDR2 SMNVEV (reference sequence). Unmatched junction bases numbered 18, after V lost 4 bases and J lost 5 bases. The CDR3 extends over 19 amino acids. The CDR3 nucleotides read TGTGCCAGCAGTTCTATGATCGGGGGTGTAACAGGGGGCGATCAGCCCCAGCATTTT. The encoded protein is CASSSMIGGVTGGDQPQHF.

V usage is TRBV18 and J usage is TRBJ1-5; TRBD1 matches 10 bases. The CDR3 has 16 residues. Germline CDR1 KGHSH, CDR2 LQKENI. Losses at the gene ends were 3 bases for V and 7 bases for J; bases not matched to a gene: 9. CDR3 nucleotides: TGTGCCAGCTCACCCGACCCGGGACAGGGGTCCCAGCCCCAGCATTTT. This sequence encodes CASSPDPGQGSQPQHF.

This clone was detected only once. The chain couples TRBV5-1 to TRBJ2-3; TRBD2 agrees at 7 bases. Unmatched junction bases numbered 7, after V lost 4 bases and J lost 2 bases. CDR1 is SGHRS, CDR2 YFSETQ, per germline. The length of the CDR3 is 15 residues. The CDR3, as DNA: TGCGCCAGCAGCAAAGCGGGGCCTCTCACAGATACGCAGTATTTT. Translating it yields CASSKAGPLTDTQYF.

This sequence joins TRBV7-9 and TRBJ2-4; 7 nucleotides match TRBD1. V lost 11 bases and J lost 0; bases outside the gene matches: 13. This CDR3 is built from 16 residues. Germline V gene sequence: CDR1 SEHNR, CDR2 FQNEAQ (reference sequence). The CDR3 loop is CAAPPGTDLAKNIQYF. In DNA, the CDR3 is TGTGCCGCCCCCCCCGGGACAGATCTAGCCAAAAACATTCAGTACTTC.

This rearrangement joins TRBV7-9 to TRBJ2-7; no clear D. Germline assignment: CDR1 SEHNR and CDR2 FQNEAQ (reference sequence). This CDR3 has 15 amino acids. V shed 1 base and J shed 0 bases, with 10 bases lying between them. The CDR3 here is CASSLVNRSSYEQYF. CDR3 in DNA: TGTGCCAGCAGCTTAGTCAACAGAAGCTCCTACGAGCAGTACTTC.

The CDR3 loop is CASSVTDRRGFGDEQFF. The DNA of the CDR3 is TGTGCCAGCAGCGTTACGGATAGGCGGGGATTTGGGGATGAGCAGTTCTTC. The V call is TRBV11-2, the J call TRBJ2-1; D is perhaps TRBD2 (6 bases). V lost 5 bases and J 8 bases, leaving 25 bases between the germline ends. Germline CDR1 SGHAT, CDR2 FQNNGV. The CDR3 totals 17 residues.

The chain recombines TRBV5-7 with TRBJ2-4, with 8 bases lining up with TRBD2. TRBV5-7 is filed as an ORF, its function uncertain. The CDR3 is 16 residues long. V trimming: 1 base; J trimming: 2 bases; junction bases outside the gene matches: 5. The CDR3 spells CASSLLAGSPKNIQYF. CDR3 DNA sequence: TGTGCCAGCAGCTTGTTAGCGGGGAGCCCCAAAAACATTCAGTACTTC.

The V and J genes are TRBV28 and TRBJ2-1; a weak D match, TRBD2 (6 bases). Per germline, CDR1 MDHEN and CDR2 SYDVKM. The V end lost 6 bases, the J end lost 3 bases, and 18 bases lay between the germline ends. This CDR3 is built from 16 residues. This CDR3 is CASSPNPGLYYNEQFF. CDR3 nucleotide sequence: TGTGCCAGCAGCCCTAACCCGGGACTGTACTACAATGAGCAGTTCTTC.

The rearrangement links TRBV27 to TRBJ2-2; D is possibly TRBD2 (6 bases). The germline CDR1 and CDR2 sequences are MNHEY and SMNVEV (reference sequence). Between the trimmed V and J ends, which lost 3 bases and 1 base, there was a span of 6 bases. This CDR3 spans 14 amino acids. CDR3 sequence (DNA): TGTGCCAGCAGTTTTAGCGGGAACACCGGGGAGCTGTTTTTT. Translation: CASSFSGNTGELFF.

This chain links TRBV7-2 with TRBJ2-7; 10 nucleotides agree with TRBD2. The CDR3 is made up of 15 amino acids. Unmatched junction bases numbered 7, after V lost 1 base and J lost 7 bases. Germline V gives CDR1 SGHTA, CDR2 FQGNSA. As DNA, the CDR3 is TGTGCCAGCAGCTTAGGTAGCGGGAGGCCTGGTGAGCAGTACTTC. It codes for CASSLGSGRPGEQYF. The whole variable domain, remainder taken from reference TRBV7-2 and TRBJ2-7, is GAGVSQSPSNKVTEKGKDVELRCDPISGHTALYWYRQSLGQGLEFLIYFQGNSAPDKSGLPSDRFSAERTGGSVSTLTIQRTQQEDSAVYLCASSLGSGRPGEQYFGPGTRLTVT.

This rearrangement joins TRBV5-1 to TRBJ2-1; TRBD2 matches 10 bases. With 0 bases clipped from V and 6 bases from J, the junction kept 9 bases outside the gene matches. The CDR3 length is 17 residues. Germline assignment: CDR1 SGHRS and CDR2 YFSETQ. The CDR3 here is CASSLVLAGEGGNEQFF. The CDR3 DNA reads TGCGCCAGCAGCTTGGTTCTAGCGGGAGAAGGGGGCAATGAGCAGTTCTTC. Variable domain in full (rest from reference TRBV5-1 and TRBJ2-1): KAGVTQTPRYLIKTRGQQVTLSCSPISGHRSVSWYQQTPGQGLQFLFEYFSETQRNKGNFPGRFSGRQFSNSRSEMNVSTLELGDSALYLCASSLVLAGEGGNEQFFGPGTRLTVL.

The J gene is TRBJ2-2, the V gene TRBV9; possibly TRBD1 for D (6 bases). The CDR3 is 15 residues long. V lost 3 bases and J 6 bases, leaving 15 bases between the germline ends. Germline lookup yields CDR1 SGDLS and CDR2 YYNGEE. CDR3: CASSAQGTGSGELFF. The CDR3 DNA reads as TGTGCCAGCAGCGCGCAGGGGACCGGTTCCGGGGAGCTGTTTTTT.

V gene TRBV6-6 combines with J gene TRBJ1-1; TRBD1 is a possible D gene (6 bases). Deletions cut 6 bases from V and 0 bases from J, with 14 bases between. CDR1 is MNHNY and CDR2 is SVGAGI in the germline V gene (reference sequence). The CDR3 consists of 15 residues. CDR3 DNA sequence: TGTGCCAGCAGCCCCGAAGGACAGATGAACACTGAAGCTTTCTTT. Translation: CASSPEGQMNTEAFF.

The chain has TRBV2 and TRBJ1-1, with 9 bases lining up with TRBD1. Trimming at V came to 4 bases and at J to 3 bases, leaving 0 bases not matched to a gene. The CDR3 length is 13 residues. CDR1 is SNHLY and CDR2 is FYNNEI in the germline V gene. The CDR3 loop reads CASSGQGDTEAFF. CDR3 coding DNA: TGTGCCAGCAGTGGACAGGGGGACACTGAAGCTTTCTTT.

The chain carries TRBV7-8 and TRBJ1-1; D possibly corresponds to TRBD1 (5 bases). Germline lookup yields CDR1 SGHVS and CDR2 FQNEAQ. The CDR3 has 13 residues. The V and J ends lost 0 bases and 4 bases respectively, with 6 bases between them. Written as DNA, the CDR3 is TGTGCCAGCAGCTTAGCGCAGGGCACTGAAGCTTTCTTT. This codes for CASSLAQGTEAFF.

This chain uses TRBV9 with TRBJ1-5; tentatively, D is TRBD1 (6 bases). The CDR3 runs to 14 residues. V was clipped by 0 bases and J by 5 bases, with 9 bases between them. The germline CDR1 and CDR2 sequences are SGDLS and YYNGEE. Here the CDR3 reads CASSVAPGDQPQHF. CDR3 nucleotide sequence: TGTGCCAGCAGCGTAGCGCCAGGGGATCAGCCCCAGCATTTT.